These 12 T cell receptor beta chains were all obtained from the same sample, sequenced in a study of blood T cell repertoires in COVID-19. The data were produced by immunoSEQ multiplex PCR, yet TCRdb's version contains in-frame clones alone and is incomplete. The sample records about 43,000 clones, approximately 90% being singletons. Specimen: peripheral blood. The receptors stem from a man in his sixties with active COVID-19.

This clone was observed once. CDR3 protein: CASSPGHRDGYTF. The CDR3 region has the DNA TGTGCCAGTAGTCCGGGACACCGAGATGGCTACACCTTC. The chain couples TRBV19 to TRBJ1-2, with D possibly matching TRBD1 (6 bases). The CDR3 length is 13 residues. The ends were cut back, 5 bases at V and 6 bases at J, with 13 bases in the middle. Germline values: CDR1 LNHDA, CDR2 SQIVND (reference sequence).

The chain joins TRBV7-9 to TRBJ2-5; maybe TRBD2 (5 bases). This CDR3 contains 15 residues. V lost 1 base and J 2 bases, leaving 11 bases between the germline ends. Per the germline V gene, CDR1 is SEHNR and CDR2 is FQNEAQ (reference sequence). Here the CDR3 DNA reads TGTGCCAGCAGCTTAGGCACCGGGGTACAAGAGACCCAGTACTTC. Translated: CASSLGTGVQETQYF.

V usage is TRBV24-1 and J usage is TRBJ2-5; D gene unclear. The V gene's germline CDR1 is KGHDR and CDR2 SFDVKD. V was shortened by 5 bases and J by 5 bases, with 23 bases between the two germline ends. The CDR3 has 17 amino acids. The CDR3 nucleotides read TGTGCCACCAGTGCTCAAGGAGCCCGTGGCCTTAGGGAGACCCAGTACTTC. Translated: CATSAQGARGLRETQYF.

The chain recombines TRBV5-4 with TRBJ2-5, with TRBD1 matching over 10 bases. Germline CDR1 is SGHNT and CDR2 is YYREEE (reference sequence). With 5 bases clipped from V and 4 bases from J, the junction kept 8 bases outside the gene matches. This CDR3 is built from 15 residues. The CDR3 reads CASSSDRGRRETQYF. Written as DNA, the CDR3 is TGTGCCAGCAGTTCCGACAGGGGGCGCCGAGAGACCCAGTACTTC.

CDR3 sequence reads: CASSLTDREKLFF. CDR3 bases: TGTGCCAGCAGCCTCACGGACAGAGAAAAACTGTTTTTT. The V and J genes are TRBV2 and TRBJ1-4, with D possibly matching TRBD1 (6 bases). The CDR3 is 13 residues long. V was clipped by 6 bases and J by 8 bases, with 13 bases between them. Looked up from germline, CDR1 is SNHLY and CDR2 is FYNNEI.

The chain employs TRBV25-1 and TRBJ2-7, with D possibly being TRBD2 (7 bases). Germline V gives CDR1 MGHDK, CDR2 SYGVNS. V lost 10 bases and J 4 bases, leaving 20 bases between the germline ends. The CDR3 contains 14 residues. CDR3 nucleotides: TGTGCCACCACTCAGGAGGGGGGGGCGTACGAGCAGTACTTC. Translation: CATTQEGGAYEQYF.

The V call is TRBV5-1, the J call TRBJ1-6; a weak D match, TRBD1 (6 bases). This CDR3 is 14 amino acids long. Trimming cost V 1 base and J 11 bases, with 13 bases left between them. Germline lookup yields CDR1 SGHRS and CDR2 YFSETQ. The CDR3 is CASSLTGTDTPLHF. CDR3 coding DNA: TGCGCCAGCAGCTTGACAGGGACCGATACACCCCTCCACTTT.

This chain connects TRBV5-6 to TRBJ2-1, with 11 bases that match TRBD2. Germline V lookup: CDR1 SGHDT, CDR2 YYEEEE. The junction had 6 bases not matched to a gene; V was cut back by 4 bases and J by 6 bases. The CDR3 runs to 15 residues. In nucleotides, the CDR3 is TGTGCCAGCAGCCCCTTAGCGGGAGGGGGCAATGAGCAGTTCTTC. As protein: CASSPLAGGGNEQFF.

This rearrangement joins TRBV10-3 to TRBJ1-2; TRBD1 is a possible D gene (6 bases). V was cut by 1 base and J by 2 bases, with 11 bases left in between. The CDR3 extends over 15 amino acids. Germline CDR1 and CDR2: ENHRY and SYGVKD. As DNA, the CDR3 is TGTGCCATCAGTGAGTTCACAGGGTTGAACTATGGCTACACCTTC. Its translation: CAISEFTGLNYGYTF.

In its sample, this clone was seen once. V is TRBV6-2 or TRBV6-3 and J is TRBJ2-1, with TRBD2 matching 11 bases. The length of the CDR3 is 15 residues. Per germline, CDR1 MNHEY and CDR2 SVGEGT. Trimming took 0 bases from V and 7 from J; bases not matched to a gene: 2. Here the CDR3 reads CASSYSASGGNEQFF. CDR3 sequence (DNA): TGTGCCAGCAGTTACTCGGCTAGCGGGGGGAATGAGCAGTTCTTC.

This chain links TRBV5-1 with TRBJ2-1, with 7 bases identical to TRBD2. The CDR3 covers 15 residues. Germline lookup yields CDR1 SGHRS and CDR2 YFSETQ. J was trimmed by 5 bases and V by 0 bases; bases with no gene match: 5. CDR3 residues: CASSLAASGNNEQFF. The CDR3 coding sequence is TGCGCCAGCAGCTTGGCGGCTAGCGGAAACAATGAGCAGTTCTTC.

The rearrangement links TRBV6-5 to TRBJ2-3; 7 bases line up with TRBD2. The CDR3 has 16 amino acids. Germline V gene data show CDR1 as MNHEY and CDR2 as SVGAGI. Trimming removed 2 bases from V and 0 bases from J; junction bases left unmatched: 5. The CDR3 DNA reads as TGTGCCAGCAGTTACAAAGCGGGGACTAGCACAGATACGCAGTATTTT. This codes for CASSYKAGTSTDTQYF.